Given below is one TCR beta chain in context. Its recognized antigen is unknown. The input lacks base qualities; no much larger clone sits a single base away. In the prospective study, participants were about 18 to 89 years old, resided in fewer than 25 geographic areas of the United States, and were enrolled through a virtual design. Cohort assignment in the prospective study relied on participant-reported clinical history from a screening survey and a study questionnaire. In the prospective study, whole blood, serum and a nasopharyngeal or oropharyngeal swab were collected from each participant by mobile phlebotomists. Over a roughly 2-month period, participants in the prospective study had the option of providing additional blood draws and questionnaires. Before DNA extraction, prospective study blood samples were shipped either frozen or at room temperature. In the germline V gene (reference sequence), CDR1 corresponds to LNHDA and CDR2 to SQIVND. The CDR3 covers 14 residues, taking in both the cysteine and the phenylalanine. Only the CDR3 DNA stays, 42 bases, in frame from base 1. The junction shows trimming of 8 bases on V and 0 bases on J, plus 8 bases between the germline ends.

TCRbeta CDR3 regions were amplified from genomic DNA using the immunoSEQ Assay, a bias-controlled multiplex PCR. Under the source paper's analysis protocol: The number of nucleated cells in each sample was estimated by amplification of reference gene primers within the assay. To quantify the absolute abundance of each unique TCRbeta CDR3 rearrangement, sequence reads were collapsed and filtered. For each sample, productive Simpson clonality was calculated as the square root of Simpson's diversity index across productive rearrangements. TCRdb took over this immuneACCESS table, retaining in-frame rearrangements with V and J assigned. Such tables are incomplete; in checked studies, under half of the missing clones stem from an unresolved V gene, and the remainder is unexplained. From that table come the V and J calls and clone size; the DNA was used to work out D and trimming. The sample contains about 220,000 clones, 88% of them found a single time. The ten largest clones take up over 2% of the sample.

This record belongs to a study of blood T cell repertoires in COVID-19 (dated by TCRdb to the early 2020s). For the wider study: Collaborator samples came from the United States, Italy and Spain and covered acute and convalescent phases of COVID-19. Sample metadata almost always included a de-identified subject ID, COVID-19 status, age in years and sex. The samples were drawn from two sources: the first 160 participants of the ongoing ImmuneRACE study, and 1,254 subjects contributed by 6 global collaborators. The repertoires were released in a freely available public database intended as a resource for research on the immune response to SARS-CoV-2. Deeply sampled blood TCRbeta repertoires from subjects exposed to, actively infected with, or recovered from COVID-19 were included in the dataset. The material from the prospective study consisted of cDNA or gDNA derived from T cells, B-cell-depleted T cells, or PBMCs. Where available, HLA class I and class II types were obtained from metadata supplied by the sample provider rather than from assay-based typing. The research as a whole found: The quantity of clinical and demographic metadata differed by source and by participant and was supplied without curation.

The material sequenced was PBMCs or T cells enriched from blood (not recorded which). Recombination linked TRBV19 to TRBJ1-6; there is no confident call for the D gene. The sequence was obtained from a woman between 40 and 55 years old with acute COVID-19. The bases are TGTGCCAGTCGTTTTAGCTCCTATAATTCACCCCTCCACTTT. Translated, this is CASRFSSYNSPLHF.